The T cell receptor beta chain described here comes from a study of T cells in localized non-small cell lung cancer. Within the sample, this clone is medium-sized. TCRdb's copy holds only in-frame clones and misses some; the assay was immunoSEQ multiplex PCR. Of thousands of clones listed, about 35% are singletons. The CDR3 has 13 amino acids. Deletions cut 5 bases from V and 1 base from J, with 8 bases between. Germline V lookup: CDR1 SGHTA, CDR2 FQGNSA. Sequences were derived from lung tumor tissue, sampled before any cancer treatment. The TCR comes from a female donor of 60 years or more with stage I lung adenocarcinoma. The V call is TRBV7-2, the J call TRBJ1-1; D is uncertain. CDR3 in DNA: TGTGCCAGCAGCCCCACGGAGAACACTGAAGCTTTCTTT. Residues: CASSPTENTEAFF.